This TCR beta chain was recorded in a study of T-cell memory formation after mild COVID-19 (dated by TCRdb to the early 2020s). With regard to the full study: TCR sequence clusters from the two donors were largely donor specific. In two donors, T-cell clones that expanded and contracted after mild COVID-19 were followed by sequencing TCRalpha and TCRbeta repertoires longitudinally. Two young, previously healthy adult volunteers, one female and one male, were included in the cohort. The study at large found these results: Only a couple of mild cases were covered by the study, and larger cohorts that include severe cases with pre-infection samples were considered necessary. SARS-CoV-2 specificity of the second-wave clones peaking on day 37 was not confirmed. Contracting CD4+ clones appeared mostly in the CM and EM memory subsets, whereas CD8+ clones were enriched in EMRA. The detection of some responding clones in pre-infection memory suggests that pre-existing cross-reactive memory T cells joined the SARS-CoV-2 response. From day 15 to 85, contracting clones showed balanced CD4/CD8 phenotypes, whereas a second wave of clones that expanded from day 15 to 37 leaned towards CD4+.

Regarding this clonotype: Its antigen target is currently unknown. Base-call qualities are not available, and no considerably larger clone is one nucleotide away.

According to the germline V gene (reference sequence), CDR1 reads DFQATT and CDR2 reads SNEGSKA. The CDR3, cysteine through phenylalanine, is 13 amino acids long. This entry keeps only the CDR3 DNA: 39 bases, framed from base 1. V loses 1 base of germline sequence and J loses 7 bases, and the interval between the two ends is 13 bases. The sample was run on an Illumina NovaSeq 6000. TCRalpha and TCRbeta cDNA libraries were built by 5'RACE with constant-segment primers, adding sample barcodes and unique molecular identifiers. RNA was extracted from every sample with Trizol reagent. Amplification of the libraries took two PCR steps, and the second step added a second sample barcode plus Illumina TruSeq adapters. The libraries were sequenced on an Illumina NovaSeq using 2 x 150 bp paired-end reads. The study's own analysis went as follows. With migec v1.2.7, reads were demultiplexed and then collapsed into UMI-guided consensus sequences. With mixcr v2.1.11, UMI consensuses were aligned to TRA and TRB V and J templates and assembled into clonotypes. Expanded or contracted clonotypes were those called significant by both edgeR and NoisET, with noise models trained on biological replicates. For edgeR calls, a false discovery rate-adjusted p below 0.01 and a log2 fold-change threshold of 1 were applied. As an exploratory analysis of dynamics, PCA with hierarchical clustering was applied to max-normalized trajectories of the 1000 most abundant clonotypes. Each responding clone was given a CD4 or CD8 phenotype based on the CD4+ and CD8+ repertoires, which had been sequenced separately. TCRdb redid the processing of the public reads, applying fastp at Q25 and MiXCR, and retained in-frame beta chains. Rows matching on CDR3 protein sequence are summarized as one entry with the most common DNA and genes. These V and J calls originate from TCRdb's pipeline instead of the authors' own analysis. The sample has hundreds of thousands of distinct CDR3 sequences on record, about a sixth of them singletons. The ten largest clonotypes hold about 23% of the sample.

PBMCs were isolated by Ficoll-Paque density gradient centrifugation. The clonotype comes from a man younger than 35 who had mild COVID-19 (a few samples of this study predate the infection). The sample titles of this study are shuffled in the database, so cell type and time point are left out; the donor was told from shared clones. The chain is made from TRBV20-1 and TRBJ2-5, with no reliable assignment of the D segment. The material sequenced was PBMCs or a T cell subset sorted from them (not recorded which). The CDR3 region has the sequence CSARVSNARTQYF. The DNA sequence reads TGCAGTGCTAGAGTCTCAAACGCCAGGACCCAGTACTTC.